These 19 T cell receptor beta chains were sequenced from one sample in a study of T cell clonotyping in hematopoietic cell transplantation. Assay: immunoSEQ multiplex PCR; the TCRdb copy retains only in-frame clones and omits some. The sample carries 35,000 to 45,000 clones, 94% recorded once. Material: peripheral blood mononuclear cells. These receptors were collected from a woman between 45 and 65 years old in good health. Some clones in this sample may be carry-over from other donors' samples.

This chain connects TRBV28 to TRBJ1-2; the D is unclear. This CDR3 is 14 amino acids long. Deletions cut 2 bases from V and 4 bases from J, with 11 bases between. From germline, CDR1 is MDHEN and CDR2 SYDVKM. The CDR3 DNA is TGTGCCAGCAGTTTACCGAACCCCCCCTATGGCTACACCTTC. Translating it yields CASSLPNPPYGYTF.

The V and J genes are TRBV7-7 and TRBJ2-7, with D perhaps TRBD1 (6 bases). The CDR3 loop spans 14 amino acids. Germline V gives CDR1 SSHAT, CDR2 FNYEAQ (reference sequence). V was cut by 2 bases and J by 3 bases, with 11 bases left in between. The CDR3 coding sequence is TGTGCCAGCAGCTTATCTCTGGACAGCTACGAGCAGTACTTC. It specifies CASSLSLDSYEQYF.

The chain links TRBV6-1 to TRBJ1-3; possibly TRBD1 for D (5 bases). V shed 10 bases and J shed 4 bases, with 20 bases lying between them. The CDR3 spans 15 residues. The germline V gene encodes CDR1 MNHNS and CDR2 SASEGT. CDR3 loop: CATRPGADLGNTIYF. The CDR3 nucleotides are TGTGCCACTAGGCCCGGGGCCGACTTAGGAAACACCATATATTTT.

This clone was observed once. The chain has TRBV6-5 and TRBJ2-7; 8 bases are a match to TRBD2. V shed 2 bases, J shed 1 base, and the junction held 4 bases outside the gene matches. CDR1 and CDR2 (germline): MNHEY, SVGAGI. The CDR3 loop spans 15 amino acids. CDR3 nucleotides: TGTGCCAGCAGTTACAGCACTAGCGGATCCTACGAGCAGTACTTC. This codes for CASSYSTSGSYEQYF.

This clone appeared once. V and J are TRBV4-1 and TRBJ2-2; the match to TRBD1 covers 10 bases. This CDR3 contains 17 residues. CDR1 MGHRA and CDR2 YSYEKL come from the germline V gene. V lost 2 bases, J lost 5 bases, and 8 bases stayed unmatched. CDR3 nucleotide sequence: TGCGCCAGCAGCCAAAGGACAGGGGGTAGTGGAACCGGGGAGCTGTTTTTT. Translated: CASSQRTGGSGTGELFF.

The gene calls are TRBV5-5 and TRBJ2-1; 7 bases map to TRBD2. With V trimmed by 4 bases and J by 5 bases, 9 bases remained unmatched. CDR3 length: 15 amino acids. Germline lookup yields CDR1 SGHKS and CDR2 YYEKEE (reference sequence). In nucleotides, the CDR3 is TGTGCCAGCAGCCCCCCGGGGAGGGTGGACAATGAGCAGTTCTTC. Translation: CASSPPGRVDNEQFF.

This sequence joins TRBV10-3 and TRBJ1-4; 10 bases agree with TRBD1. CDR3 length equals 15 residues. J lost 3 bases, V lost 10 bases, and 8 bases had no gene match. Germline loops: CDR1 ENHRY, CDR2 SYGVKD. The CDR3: CATVPGQGSNEKLFF. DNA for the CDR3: TGTGCCACCGTCCCGGGACAGGGGTCTAATGAAAAACTGTTTTTT.

CDR3 in amino acids: CASSPWQGKPGELFF. CDR3 nucleotide sequence: TGTGCCAGCAGCCCTTGGCAGGGGAAGCCCGGGGAGCTGTTTTTT. V gene TRBV7-2 combines with J gene TRBJ2-2, with D possibly being TRBD1 (6 bases). This CDR3 has 15 residues. Germline CDR1 is SGHTA and CDR2 is FQGNSA. V was shortened by 5 bases and J by 6 bases, with 16 bases between the two germline ends.

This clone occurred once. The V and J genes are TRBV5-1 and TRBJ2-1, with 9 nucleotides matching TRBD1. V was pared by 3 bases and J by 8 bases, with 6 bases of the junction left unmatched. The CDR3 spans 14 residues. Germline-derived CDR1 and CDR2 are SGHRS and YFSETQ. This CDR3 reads CASSWGTGNDEQFF. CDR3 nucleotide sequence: TGCGCCAGCAGCTGGGGGACAGGGAACGATGAGCAGTTCTTC.

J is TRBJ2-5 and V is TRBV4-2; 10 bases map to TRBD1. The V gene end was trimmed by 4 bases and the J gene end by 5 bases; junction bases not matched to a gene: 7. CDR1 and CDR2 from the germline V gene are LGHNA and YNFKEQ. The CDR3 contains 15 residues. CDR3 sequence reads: CASSPDRGPYETQYF. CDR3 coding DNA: TGTGCCAGCAGCCCCGACAGGGGGCCATATGAGACCCAGTACTTC.

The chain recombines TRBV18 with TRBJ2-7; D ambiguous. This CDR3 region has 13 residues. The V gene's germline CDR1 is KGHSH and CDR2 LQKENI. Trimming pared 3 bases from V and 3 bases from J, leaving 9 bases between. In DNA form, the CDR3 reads TGTGCCAGCTCACCCTTGGACGGCTACGAGCAGTACTTC. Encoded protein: CASSPLDGYEQYF.

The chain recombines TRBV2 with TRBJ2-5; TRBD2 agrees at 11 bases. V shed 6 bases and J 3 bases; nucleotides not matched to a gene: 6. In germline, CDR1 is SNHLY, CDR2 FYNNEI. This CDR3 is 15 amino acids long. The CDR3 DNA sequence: TGTGCCAGCAGCGGCACTAGCGGGGGCGAAGAGACCCAGTACTTC. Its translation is CASSGTSGGEETQYF.

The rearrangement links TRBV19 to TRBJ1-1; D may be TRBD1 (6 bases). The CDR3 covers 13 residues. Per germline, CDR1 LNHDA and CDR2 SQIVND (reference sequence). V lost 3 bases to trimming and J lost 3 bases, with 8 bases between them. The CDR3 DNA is TGTGCCAGTAGTATGGAGGGGGACACTGAAGCTTTCTTT. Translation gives CASSMEGDTEAFF.

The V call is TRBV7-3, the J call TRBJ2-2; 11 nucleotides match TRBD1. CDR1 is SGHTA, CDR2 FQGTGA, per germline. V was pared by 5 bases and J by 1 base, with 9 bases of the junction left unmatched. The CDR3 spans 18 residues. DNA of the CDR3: TGTGCCAGCAGCGCGGGACAGGGGGGTTACCTGAACACCGGGGAGCTGTTTTTT. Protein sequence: CASSAGQGGYLNTGELFF.

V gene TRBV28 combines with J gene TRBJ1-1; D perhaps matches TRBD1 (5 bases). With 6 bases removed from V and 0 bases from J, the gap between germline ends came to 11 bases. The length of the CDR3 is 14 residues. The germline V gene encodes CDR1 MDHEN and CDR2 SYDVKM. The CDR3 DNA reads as TGTGCCAGCAGCGGGGGGGGAATGAACACTGAAGCTTTCTTT. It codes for CASSGGGMNTEAFF. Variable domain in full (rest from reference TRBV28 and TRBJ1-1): DVKVTQSSRYLVKRTGEKVFLECVQDMDHENMFWYRQDPGLGLRLIYFSYDVKMKEKGDIPEGYSVSREKKERFSLILESASTNQTSMYLCASSGGGMNTEAFFGQGTRLTVV.

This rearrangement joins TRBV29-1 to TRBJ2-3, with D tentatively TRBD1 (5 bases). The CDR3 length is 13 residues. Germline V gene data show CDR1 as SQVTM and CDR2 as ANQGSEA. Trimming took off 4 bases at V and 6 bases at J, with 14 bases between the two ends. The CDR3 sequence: CSVAGSYEDTQYF. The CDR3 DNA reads TGCAGCGTTGCAGGGTCATACGAGGATACGCAGTATTTT.

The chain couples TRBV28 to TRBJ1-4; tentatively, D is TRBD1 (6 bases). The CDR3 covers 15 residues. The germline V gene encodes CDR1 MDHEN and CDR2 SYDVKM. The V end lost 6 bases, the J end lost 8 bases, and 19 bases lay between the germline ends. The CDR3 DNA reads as TGTGCCAGCAGCCACCCGACGGGGGCGAAAGAAAAACTGTTTTTT. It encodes CASSHPTGAKEKLFF.

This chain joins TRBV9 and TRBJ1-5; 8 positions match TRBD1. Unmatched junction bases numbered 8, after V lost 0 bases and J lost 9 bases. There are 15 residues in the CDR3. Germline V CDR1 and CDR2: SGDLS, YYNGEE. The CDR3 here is CASSVAAGGDVPQHF. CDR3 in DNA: TGTGCCAGCAGCGTAGCGGCAGGGGGCGATGTGCCCCAGCATTTT.

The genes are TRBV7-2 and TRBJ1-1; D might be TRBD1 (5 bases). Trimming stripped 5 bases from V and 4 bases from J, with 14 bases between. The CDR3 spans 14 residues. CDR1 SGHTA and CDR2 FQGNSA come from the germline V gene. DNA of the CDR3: TGTGCCAGCAGCGCCGGGCGGGGGGGCACTGAAGCTTTCTTT. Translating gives CASSAGRGGTEAFF.